This T cell receptor (beta chain) comes out of a study of blood T cell repertoires in COVID-19. The method was immunoSEQ multiplex PCR; TCRdb's version includes in-frame clones alone and lacks a portion of them. The sample shows 87,000 or so clones, around 85% of them seen only once. This CDR3 contains 15 residues. The V gene's germline CDR1 is LNHDA and CDR2 SQIVND (reference sequence). V lost 9 bases and J 1 base, leaving 15 bases between the germline ends. The chain uses TRBV19 and TRBJ1-4; maybe TRBD1 (5 bases). The sequence derives from a woman over 75 with COVID-19, enrolled during active disease. Sequencing was carried out using peripheral blood. The CDR3 DNA follows: TGTGCCAGCAGCTCAGGGATAGGAACTAATGAAAAACTGTTTTTT. The encoded protein is CASSSGIGTNEKLFF.